This T cell receptor beta chain was found in a study of blood T cell repertoires in COVID-19. About the study: Sites across the United States, Italy and Spain contributed samples from acute and convalescent COVID-19. Sources were T cells, B-cell-depleted T cells, or PBMCs; the material itself was cDNA or gDNA.

Under the authors' procedure: The authors estimated nucleated cell counts from reference gene primer amplification. Libraries were prepared by immunoSEQ multiplex PCR; TCRdb keeps only in-frame clonotypes and omits some of them. From that table come the V and J calls and clone size; the DNA was used to work out D and trimming. The repertoire consists of more than 250,000 clones, with roughly 86% occurring once and the leading ten covering 3.6%. Germline V gene lookup returns CDR1 LNHDA and CDR2 SQIVND (reference sequence). Trimming shortened V by 3 bases and J by 10 bases, and 9 bases separated the two germline ends. The CDR3 contains 11 residues.

The sequenced sample was peripheral blood. The chain links TRBV19 to TRBJ1-1; tentative D call: TRBD1 (5 bases). The sequence was obtained from a man aged 18 to 30 with active or convalescent COVID-19. The CDR3 coding sequence is TGTGCCAGTAGTATGGTCAGGGTAGCTTTCTTT. Amino acid sequence: CASSMVRVAFF.